This T cell receptor beta chain was obtained from a study of response to subunit inactivated influenza vaccine. TCRdb analysed the RT-PCR reads with MiXCR anew, one entry per CDR3 protein. Of roughly 780,000 distinct CDR3 sequences in the sample, 18% were seen once. Study observations and caveats: Authors suggested seasonal influenza vaccinations each recruit few new T cells.

With respect to this clonotype: Its antigen is as yet unknown.

Sequences were derived from PBMCs from blood, sampled approximately 5 days after vaccination. This TCR was recovered from a man aged 45-65 years who received an inactivated influenza vaccine.

The CDR3 region has the DNA TGTGCCAGCACCAGGGTAGGCGGCGCGCAGTATTTT. Translating it yields CASTRVGGAQYF. This rearrangement joins TRBV6-1 to TRBJ2-3, with D possibly TRBD1 on 5 matching bases. The CDR3 is 12 amino acids. CDR1 and CDR2 from the germline V gene are MNHNS and SASEGT. Trimming removed 7 bases from V and 10 bases from J, with 15 bases in between.